These T cell receptor beta chains were read from a single sample in a study of CD8+CD57+ T cells in acquired aplastic anemia. One entry per CDR3 protein results from TCRdb running MiXCR on the reads. The data hold around 150,000 distinct CDR3 sequences, with roughly 48% observed a single time. Sequencing was performed on sorted CD4+, CD8+, or CD8+CD57+ T cells (not recorded which) from PBMCs. Receptors were obtained from a human donor with aplastic anemia. Both conserved end residues are part of each CDR3. D genes are given only for firm matches. Only part of the rows carry a size: once, few, many, or a class if the clone is expanded.

CDR3 protein: CASSAGVVNYGYTF; CDR3 DNA: TGTGCCAGCAGTGCGGGGGTAGTTAACTATGGCTACACCTTC; V gene: TRBV25-1; clone size: .; CDR3 length: 14; J gene: TRBJ1-2; D gene: .
CDR3 protein: CASSQEDRGIAKNIQYF; CDR3 DNA: TGCGCCAGCAGCCAAGAAGACAGGGGTATAGCCAAAAACATTCAGTACTTC; V gene: TRBV4-1; clone size: few; CDR3 length: 17; J gene: TRBJ2-4; D gene: TRBD1
CDR3 protein: CASTSWPGGGSSGANVLTF; CDR3 DNA: TGTGCCAGTACATCATGGCCGGGGGGCGGGTCCTCTGGGGCCAACGTCCTGACTTTC; V gene: TRBV19; clone size: many; CDR3 length: 19; J gene: TRBJ2-6; D gene: .
CDR3 protein: CASSPTPLGNYGYTF; CDR3 DNA: TGTGCCAGTAGTCCGACGCCCTTAGGAAACTATGGCTACACCTTC; V gene: TRBV19; clone size: few; CDR3 length: 15; J gene: TRBJ1-2; D gene: .
CDR3 protein: CASDLNYEQYF; CDR3 DNA: TGTGCTAGTGATTTGAATTACGAGCAGTACTTC; V gene: TRBV12-5; clone size: once; CDR3 length: 11; J gene: TRBJ2-7; D gene: .
CDR3 protein: CASSSGDTTDTQYF; CDR3 DNA: TGTGCCAGCTCCTCAGGGGACACCACAGATACGCAGTATTTT; V gene: TRBV18; clone size: few; CDR3 length: 14; J gene: TRBJ2-3; D gene: .
CDR3 protein: CASSRQGDTEAFF; CDR3 DNA: TGTGCCAGCAGTCGACAGGGGGACACTGAAGCTTTCTTT; V gene: TRBV6-5; clone size: many; CDR3 length: 13; J gene: TRBJ1-1; D gene: TRBD1
CDR3 protein: CTKYKREYF; CDR3 DNA: TGCACCAAGTATAAGCGGGAATATTTT; V gene: TRBV20-1; clone size: .; CDR3 length: 9; J gene: TRBJ2-3; D gene: TRBD2
CDR3 protein: CASSGGTPDTGELFF; CDR3 DNA: TGCGCCAGCAGTGGAGGGACACCCGACACCGGGGAGCTGTTTTTT; V gene: TRBV10-1; clone size: .; CDR3 length: 15; J gene: TRBJ2-2; D gene: .
CDR3 protein: CASSLKHRGGYEQYF; CDR3 DNA: TGTGCCAGCAGCTTGAAGCATCGGGGGGGCTACGAGCAGTACTTC; V gene: TRBV5-6; clone size: .; CDR3 length: 15; J gene: TRBJ2-7; D gene: TRBD2
CDR3 protein: CSARETSGGDTGELFF; CDR3 DNA: TGCAGTGCTAGAGAGACCAGCGGGGGAGACACCGGGGAGCTGTTTTTT; V gene: TRBV20-1; clone size: .; CDR3 length: 16; J gene: TRBJ2-2; D gene: TRBD2
CDR3 protein: CASTPTGGQPQHF; CDR3 DNA: TGTGCCAGCACCCCGACAGGGGGTCAGCCCCAGCATTTT; V gene: TRBV7-9; clone size: medium-sized; CDR3 length: 13; J gene: TRBJ1-5; D gene: TRBD1
CDR3 protein: CATSRDLGGFYEQYF; CDR3 DNA: TGTGCCACCAGCAGAGATCTGGGCGGATTCTACGAGCAGTACTTC; V gene: TRBV15; clone size: .; CDR3 length: 15; J gene: TRBJ2-7; D gene: .
CDR3 protein: CSAKQGASGNTIYF; CDR3 DNA: TGCAGCGCAAAACAGGGGGCGTCTGGAAACACCATATATTTT; V gene: TRBV29-1; clone size: .; CDR3 length: 14; J gene: TRBJ1-3; D gene: TRBD1
CDR3 protein: CASSLFFSSGANVLTF; CDR3 DNA: TGTGCCAGCAGTCTTTTCTTTAGCTCTGGGGCCAACGTCCTGACTTTC; V gene: TRBV12-3/TRBV12-4; clone size: .; CDR3 length: 16; J gene: TRBJ2-6; D gene: .
CDR3 protein: CASSESRPGTMNTEAFF; CDR3 DNA: TGTGCCAGCAGTGAATCGCGTCCCGGGACAATGAACACTGAAGCTTTCTTT; V gene: TRBV25-1; clone size: few; CDR3 length: 17; J gene: TRBJ1-1; D gene: .
CDR3 protein: CASSEKARGWDTEAFF; CDR3 DNA: TGTGCCAGCAGTGAAAAGGCTCGGGGCTGGGACACTGAAGCTTTCTTT; V gene: TRBV2; clone size: few; CDR3 length: 16; J gene: TRBJ1-1; D gene: .
CDR3 protein: CSASAANQPQHF; CDR3 DNA: TGCAGTGCTAGCGCCGCTAATCAGCCCCAGCATTTT; V gene: TRBV20-1; clone size: few; CDR3 length: 12; J gene: TRBJ1-5; D gene: .
CDR3 protein: CSARARVVGETQYF; CDR3 DNA: TGCAGTGCTAGAGCCCGTGTTGTAGGAGAGACCCAGTACTTC; V gene: TRBV20-1; clone size: many; CDR3 length: 14; J gene: TRBJ2-5; D gene: .
CDR3 protein: CASSGTGRVHTIYF; CDR3 DNA: TGTGCCAGCAGCGGGACAGGGAGAGTTCACACCATATATTTT; V gene: TRBV28; clone size: few; CDR3 length: 14; J gene: TRBJ1-3; D gene: TRBD1
CDR3 protein: CSASSGELYEQYF; CDR3 DNA: TGCAGTGCCTCTAGCGGGGAACTCTACGAGCAGTACTTC; V gene: TRBV20-1; clone size: .; CDR3 length: 13; J gene: TRBJ2-7; D gene: TRBD2
CDR3 protein: CASSPSHEQYF; CDR3 DNA: TGTGCCAGCAGCCCCTCCCACGAGCAGTACTTC; V gene: TRBV9; clone size: .; CDR3 length: 11; J gene: TRBJ2-7; D gene: .
CDR3 protein: CASSLSWGDSEAFF; CDR3 DNA: TGTGCCAGCAGCTTATCTTGGGGTGACTCTGAAGCTTTCTTT; V gene: TRBV7-2; clone size: many; CDR3 length: 14; J gene: TRBJ1-1; D gene: .
CDR3 protein: CASRATVSGNTIYF; CDR3 DNA: TGTGCCAGCAGGGCGACAGTCTCTGGAAACACCATATATTTT; V gene: TRBV12-3/TRBV12-4; clone size: many; CDR3 length: 14; J gene: TRBJ1-3; D gene: .
CDR3 protein: CASSEVRGNYGYTF; CDR3 DNA: TGTGCCAGCAGTGAAGTGCGGGGCAACTATGGCTACACCTTC; V gene: TRBV2; clone size: .; CDR3 length: 14; J gene: TRBJ1-2; D gene: .
CDR3 protein: CASSLVTSGSNEQFF; CDR3 DNA: TGTGCCAGCAGCTTGGTGACTAGCGGGAGCAATGAGCAGTTCTTC; V gene: TRBV5-4; clone size: .; CDR3 length: 15; J gene: TRBJ2-1; D gene: TRBD2
CDR3 protein: CSVEGGGTGVYGYEQYF; CDR3 DNA: TGCAGCGTTGAAGGAGGAGGGACAGGCGTGTATGGGTACGAGCAGTACTTC; V gene: TRBV29-1; clone size: .; CDR3 length: 17; J gene: TRBJ2-7; D gene: TRBD1
CDR3 protein: CASSDYYGYTF; CDR3 DNA: TGTGCCAGCAGCGACTACTATGGCTACACCTTC; V gene: TRBV9; clone size: once; CDR3 length: 11; J gene: TRBJ1-2; D gene: .
CDR3 protein: CASSSHRGRGGPYEQYF; CDR3 DNA: TGTGCCAGCAGTTCCCACCGGGGAAGGGGAGGCCCCTACGAGCAGTACTTC; V gene: TRBV6-5; clone size: many; CDR3 length: 17; J gene: TRBJ2-7; D gene: .
CDR3 protein: CASSQEVRGELFF; CDR3 DNA: TGCGCCAGCAGCCAAGAGGTCCGGGGGGAGCTGTTTTTT; V gene: TRBV4-1; clone size: .; CDR3 length: 13; J gene: TRBJ2-2; D gene: .
CDR3 protein: CASSLLPDSSYEQYF; CDR3 DNA: TGTGCCAGCAGCTTACTACCAGATAGCTCCTACGAGCAGTACTTC; V gene: TRBV7-6; clone size: .; CDR3 length: 15; J gene: TRBJ2-7; D gene: .
CDR3 protein: CSYTRDLGPVEQYF; CDR3 DNA: TGCAGCTACACCCGGGACCTGGGGCCGGTTGAGCAGTACTTC; V gene: TRBV29-1; clone size: .; CDR3 length: 14; J gene: TRBJ2-7; D gene: .
CDR3 protein: CASLGGREQYF; CDR3 DNA: TGTGCCAGTCTCGGCGGCCGCGAGCAGTACTTC; V gene: TRBV7-9; clone size: .; CDR3 length: 11; J gene: TRBJ2-7; D gene: .